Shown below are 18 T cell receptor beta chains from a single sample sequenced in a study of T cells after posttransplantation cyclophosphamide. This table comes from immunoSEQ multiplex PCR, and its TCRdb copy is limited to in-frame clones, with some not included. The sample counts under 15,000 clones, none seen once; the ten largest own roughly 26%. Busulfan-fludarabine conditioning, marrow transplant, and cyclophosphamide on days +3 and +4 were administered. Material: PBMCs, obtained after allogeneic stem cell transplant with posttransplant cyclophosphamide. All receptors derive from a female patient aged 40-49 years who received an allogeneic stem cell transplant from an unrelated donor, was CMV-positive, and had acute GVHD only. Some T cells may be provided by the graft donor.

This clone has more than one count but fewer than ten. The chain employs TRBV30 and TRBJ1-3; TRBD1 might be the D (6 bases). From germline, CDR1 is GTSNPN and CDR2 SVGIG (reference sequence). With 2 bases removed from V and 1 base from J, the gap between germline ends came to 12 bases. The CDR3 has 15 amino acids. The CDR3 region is CAWSRGQRSGNTIYF. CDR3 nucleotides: TGTGCCTGGAGTCGAGGACAGCGATCTGGAAACACCATATATTTT.

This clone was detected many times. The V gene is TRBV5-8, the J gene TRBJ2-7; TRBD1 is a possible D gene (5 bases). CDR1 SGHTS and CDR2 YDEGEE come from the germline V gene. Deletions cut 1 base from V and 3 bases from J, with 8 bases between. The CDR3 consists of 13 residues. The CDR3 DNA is TGTGCCAGCAGCTTGCGCGACAGCTACGAGCAGTACTTC. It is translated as CASSLRDSYEQYF.

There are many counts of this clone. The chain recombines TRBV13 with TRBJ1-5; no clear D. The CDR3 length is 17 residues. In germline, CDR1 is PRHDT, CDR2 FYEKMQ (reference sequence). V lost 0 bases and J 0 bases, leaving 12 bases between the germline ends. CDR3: CASSLGAGIYSNQPQHF. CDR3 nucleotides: TGTGCCAGCAGCTTAGGCGCGGGAATCTATAGCAATCAGCCCCAGCATTTT.

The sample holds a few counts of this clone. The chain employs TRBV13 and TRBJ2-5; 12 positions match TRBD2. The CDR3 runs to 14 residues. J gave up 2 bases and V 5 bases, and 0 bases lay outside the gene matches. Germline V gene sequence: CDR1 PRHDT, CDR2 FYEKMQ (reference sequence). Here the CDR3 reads CASSGLAGQETQYF. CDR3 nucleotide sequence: TGTGCCAGCAGCGGACTAGCGGGACAAGAGACCCAGTACTTC.

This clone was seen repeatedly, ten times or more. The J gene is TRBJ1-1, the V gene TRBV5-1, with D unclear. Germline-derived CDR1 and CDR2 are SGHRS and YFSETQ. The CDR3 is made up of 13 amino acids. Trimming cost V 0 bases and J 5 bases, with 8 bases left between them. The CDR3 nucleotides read TGCGCCAGCAGCTTGGCCGCGGGGACTGAAGCTTTCTTT. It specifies CASSLAAGTEAFF.

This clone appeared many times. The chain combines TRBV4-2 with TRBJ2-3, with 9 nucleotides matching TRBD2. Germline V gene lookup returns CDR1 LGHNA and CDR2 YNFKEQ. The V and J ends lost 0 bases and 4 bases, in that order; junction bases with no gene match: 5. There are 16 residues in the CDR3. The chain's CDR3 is CASSQEWRGGSDTQYF. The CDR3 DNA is TGTGCCAGCAGCCAAGAGTGGCGGGGGGGCTCAGATACGCAGTATTTT.

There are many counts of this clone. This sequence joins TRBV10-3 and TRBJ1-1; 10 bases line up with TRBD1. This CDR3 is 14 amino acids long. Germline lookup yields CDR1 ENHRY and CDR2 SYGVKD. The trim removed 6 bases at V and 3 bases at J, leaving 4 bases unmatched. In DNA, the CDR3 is TGTGCCATCAGCTTGGGGACAGGGGACACTGAAGCTTTCTTT. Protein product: CAISLGTGDTEAFF.

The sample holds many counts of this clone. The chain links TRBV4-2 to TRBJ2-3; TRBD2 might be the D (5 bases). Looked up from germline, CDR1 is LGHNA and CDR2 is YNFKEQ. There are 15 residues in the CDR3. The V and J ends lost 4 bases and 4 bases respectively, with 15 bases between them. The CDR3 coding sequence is TGTGCCAGCAGCCCCACTAGTCGGGGAGCAGATACGCAGTATTTT. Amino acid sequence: CASSPTSRGADTQYF.

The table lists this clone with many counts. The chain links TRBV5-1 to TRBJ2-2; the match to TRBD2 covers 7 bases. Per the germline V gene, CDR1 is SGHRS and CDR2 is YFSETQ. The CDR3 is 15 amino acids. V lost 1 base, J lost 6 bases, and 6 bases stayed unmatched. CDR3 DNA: TGCGCCAGCAGCTTGTTCGGGGGAGGGCCCGGGGAGCTGTTTTTT. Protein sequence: CASSLFGGGPGELFF.

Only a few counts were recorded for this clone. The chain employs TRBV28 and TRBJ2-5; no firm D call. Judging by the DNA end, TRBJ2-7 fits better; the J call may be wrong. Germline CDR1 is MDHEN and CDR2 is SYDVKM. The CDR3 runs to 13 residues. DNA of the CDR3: TGTGCCAGCAGTCCACGACGGGTCTACGAGCAGTACTTC. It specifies CASSPRRVYEQYF.

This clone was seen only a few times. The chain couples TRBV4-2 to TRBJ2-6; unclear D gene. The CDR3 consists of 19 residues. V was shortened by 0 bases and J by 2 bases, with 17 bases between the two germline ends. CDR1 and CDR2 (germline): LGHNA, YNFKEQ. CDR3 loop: CASSQDLRVASAGANVLTF. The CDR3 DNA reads TGTGCCAGCAGCCAAGACCTCCGGGTCGCCTCCGCTGGGGCCAACGTCCTGACTTTC.

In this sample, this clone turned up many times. The DNA of the CDR3 is TGTGCCAGCAGGCGGGGGATATCCTACAATGAGCAGTTCTTC. Amino acid sequence: CASRRGISYNEQFF. The genes are TRBV28 and TRBJ2-1, with TRBD2 identical over 7 bases. The V gene's germline CDR1 is MDHEN and CDR2 SYDVKM. The CDR3 extends over 14 amino acids. Losses at the gene ends were 6 bases for V and 1 base for J; bases not matched to a gene: 3.

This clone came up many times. As DNA, the CDR3 is TGTGCCAGCAGTGACCCTGGGGGACTAAAATACGAGCAGTACTTC. Protein: CASSDPGGLKYEQYF. The gene calls are TRBV6-1 and TRBJ2-7, with 7 bases that match TRBD2. Germline values: CDR1 MNHNS, CDR2 SASEGT. V lost 3 bases, J lost 4 bases, and 9 bases stayed unmatched. The CDR3 spans 15 residues.

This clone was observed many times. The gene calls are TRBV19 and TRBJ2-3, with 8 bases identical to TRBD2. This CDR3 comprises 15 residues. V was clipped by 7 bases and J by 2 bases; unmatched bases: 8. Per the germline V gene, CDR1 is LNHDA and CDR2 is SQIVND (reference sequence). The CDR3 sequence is CASTQSGRDTDTQYF. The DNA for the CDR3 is TGTGCCAGTACGCAGAGCGGGAGAGACACAGATACGCAGTATTTT.

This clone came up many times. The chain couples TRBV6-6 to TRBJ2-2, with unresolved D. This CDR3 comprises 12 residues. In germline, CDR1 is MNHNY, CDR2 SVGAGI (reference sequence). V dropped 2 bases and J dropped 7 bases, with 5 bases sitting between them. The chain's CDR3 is CASSYRGGELFF. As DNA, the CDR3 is TGTGCCAGCAGTTACCGAGGCGGGGAGCTGTTTTTT.

CDR3 in DNA: TGCGCCAGCAGCTTTTATTTGAACACTGAAGCTTTCTTT. This codes for CASSFYLNTEAFF. This chain uses TRBV5-1 with TRBJ1-1, with D hard to call. This CDR3 region has 13 residues. The V and J ends lost 2 bases and 0 bases respectively, with 5 bases between them. Looked up from germline, CDR1 is SGHRS and CDR2 is YFSETQ.

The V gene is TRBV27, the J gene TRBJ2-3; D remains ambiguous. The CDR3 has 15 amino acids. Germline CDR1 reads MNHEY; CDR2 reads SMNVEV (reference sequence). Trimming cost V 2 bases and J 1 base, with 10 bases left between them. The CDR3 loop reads CASSLRLAGTDTQYF. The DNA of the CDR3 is TGTGCCAGCAGTTTACGACTCGCCGGCACAGATACGCAGTATTTT.

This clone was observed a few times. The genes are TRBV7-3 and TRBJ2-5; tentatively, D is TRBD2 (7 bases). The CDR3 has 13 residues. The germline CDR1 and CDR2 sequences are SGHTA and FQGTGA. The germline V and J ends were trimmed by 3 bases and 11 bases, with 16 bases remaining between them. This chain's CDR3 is CASSFEGGREQYF. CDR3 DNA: TGTGCCAGCAGCTTTGAGGGGGGGAGAGAGCAGTACTTC.